The 6 T cell receptor beta chains presented below share a single source sample, sequenced in a study of T cells of healthy individuals. One entry per CDR3 protein, called by TCRdb with MiXCR from the 5' RACE reads. The sample includes 65,000 to 90,000 distinct CDR3 sequences, approximately 4.8% of them seen just once. The receptors shown here come from a female donor in good health.

This clonotype was seen many times. The rearrangement joins TRBV3-1 to TRBJ2-3; TRBD2 matches at 8 bases. V shed 0 bases and J 2 bases; nucleotides not matched to a gene: 1. The CDR3 extends over 15 amino acids. The germline CDR1 and CDR2 sequences are LGHDT and YNNKEL (reference sequence). The CDR3 DNA reads as TGTGCCAGCAGCCAAGAGCGGGGGGCCACAGATACGCAGTATTTT. It is translated as CASSQERGATDTQYF.

The rearrangement links TRBV7-9 to TRBJ2-5, with D hard to call. This CDR3 has 11 residues. Between the trimmed V and J ends, which lost 7 bases and 4 bases, there was a span of 7 bases. Germline values: CDR1 SEHNR, CDR2 FQNEAQ (reference sequence). The CDR3 region has the DNA TGTGCCAGCACCCCCGGAGAGACCCAGTACTTC. This encodes CASTPGETQYF.

V and J are TRBV5-1 and TRBJ1-1, with D uncertain. V lost 4 bases, J lost 1 base, and 17 bases lay in between. Germline V gene sequence: CDR1 SGHRS, CDR2 YFSETQ. The CDR3 runs 16 residues. The CDR3 DNA is TGCGCCAGCAGCCTTGGACCCCAAGCTCCGAACACTGAAGCTTTCTTT. It is translated as CASSLGPQAPNTEAFF.

This clonotype has ten or more counts. This chain uses TRBV7-6 with TRBJ2-3; 13 nucleotides match TRBD2. This CDR3 contains 16 residues. CDR1 is SGHVS and CDR2 is FNYEAQ in the germline V gene. V was clipped by 6 bases and J by 4 bases; unmatched bases: 7. The CDR3 DNA is TGTGCCAGCAGTTTCCGACTAGCGGGAGGAGCAGATACGCAGTATTTT. Residues: CASSFRLAGGADTQYF. Supplemented by reference TRBV7-6 and TRBJ2-3, the full variable domain reads GAGVSQSPRYKVTKRGQDVALRCDPISGHVSLYWYRQALGQGPEFLTYFNYEAQQDKSGLPNDRFSAERPEGSISTLTIQRTEQRDSAMYRCASSFRLAGGADTQYFGPGTRLTVL.

At least ten counts were recorded for this clonotype. This rearrangement joins TRBV7-2 to TRBJ2-1, with D unresolved. Germline lookup yields CDR1 SGHTA and CDR2 FQGNSA. The CDR3 is 12 residues long. Trimming removed 4 bases at V and 10 bases at J, with 11 bases between. For the CDR3, the DNA is TGTGCCAGCAGCTCTTACATCGGGGAGCAGTTCTTC. It specifies CASSSYIGEQFF. The whole variable domain, filled in from reference TRBV7-2 and TRBJ2-1, reads GAGVSQSPSNKVTEKGKDVELRCDPISGHTALYWYRQSLGQGLEFLIYFQGNSAPDKSGLPSDRFSAERTGGSVSTLTIQRTQQEDSAVYLCASSSYIGEQFFGPGTRLTVL.

This clonotype was observed at least ten times. This rearrangement joins TRBV29-1 to TRBJ2-5, with 7 bases that match TRBD2. CDR1 and CDR2 (germline): SQVTM, ANQGSEA. The J segment lost 1 base and the V segment lost 4 bases, leaving 9 bases of the junction unmatched. This CDR3 comprises 15 residues. The CDR3: CSVARREVLQETQYF. The CDR3 region has the DNA TGCAGCGTTGCTAGACGGGAGGTTCTCCAAGAGACCCAGTACTTC.